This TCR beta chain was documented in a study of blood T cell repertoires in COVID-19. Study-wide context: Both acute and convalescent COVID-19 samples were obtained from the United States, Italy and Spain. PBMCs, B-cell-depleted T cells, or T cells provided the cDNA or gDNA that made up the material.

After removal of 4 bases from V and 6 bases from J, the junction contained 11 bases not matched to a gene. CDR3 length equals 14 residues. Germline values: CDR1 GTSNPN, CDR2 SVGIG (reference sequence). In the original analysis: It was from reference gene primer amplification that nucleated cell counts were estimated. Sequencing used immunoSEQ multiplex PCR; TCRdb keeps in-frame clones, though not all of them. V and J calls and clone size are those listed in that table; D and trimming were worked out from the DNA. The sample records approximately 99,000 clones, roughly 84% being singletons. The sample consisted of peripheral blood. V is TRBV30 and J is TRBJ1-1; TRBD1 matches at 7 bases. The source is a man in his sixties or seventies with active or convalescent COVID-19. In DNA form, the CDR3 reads TGTGCCTGGAAGACCCGGGACAGAGTCTCTGAAGCTTTCTTT. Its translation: CAWKTRDRVSEAFF. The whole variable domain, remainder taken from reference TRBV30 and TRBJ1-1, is SQTIHQWPATLVQPVGSPLSLECTVEGTSNPNLYWYRQAAGRGLQLLFYSVGIGQISSEVPQNLSASRPQDRQFILSSKKLLLSDSGFYLCAWKTRDRVSEAFFGQGTRLTVV.